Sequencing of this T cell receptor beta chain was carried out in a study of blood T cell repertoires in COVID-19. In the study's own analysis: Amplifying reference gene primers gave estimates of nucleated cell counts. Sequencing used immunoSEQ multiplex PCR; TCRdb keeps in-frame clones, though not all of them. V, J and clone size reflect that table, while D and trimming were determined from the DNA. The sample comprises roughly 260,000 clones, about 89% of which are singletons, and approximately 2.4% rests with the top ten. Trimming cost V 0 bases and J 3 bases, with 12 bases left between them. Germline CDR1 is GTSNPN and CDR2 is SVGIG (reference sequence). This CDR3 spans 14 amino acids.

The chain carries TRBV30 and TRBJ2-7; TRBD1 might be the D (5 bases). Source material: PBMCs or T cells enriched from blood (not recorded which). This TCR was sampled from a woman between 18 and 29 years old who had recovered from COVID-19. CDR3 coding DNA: TGTGCCTGGAGTGTTAAAGGGGCCAGCTACGAGCAGTACTTC. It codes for CAWSVKGASYEQYF. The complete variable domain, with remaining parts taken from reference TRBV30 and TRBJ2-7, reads SQTIHQWPATLVQPVGSPLSLECTVEGTSNPNLYWYRQAAGRGLQLLFYSVGIGQISSEVPQNLSASRPQDRQFILSSKKLLLSDSGFYLCAWSVKGASYEQYFGPGTRLTVT.